The rows below give T cell receptor beta chains drawn from one sample of a study of T cell responses to AZD1222 COVID-19 vaccine. The data were produced by immunoSEQ multiplex PCR, yet TCRdb's version contains in-frame clones alone and is incomplete. This sample has 95,000 to 150,000 clones, with about 90% found just once. The material was peripheral blood, obtained on day 0 of AZD1222 vaccination. The receptors here all came from an adult in good health. CDR3s include the opening cysteine and the closing phenylalanine or tryptophan. A D gene is named only where the DNA matches it firmly. Clone size is not always given. Where it is, it says once, few, many or a class for expanded clones.

d_gene	v_gene	j_gene	abundance	CDR3nt	CDR3aa
TRBD1	TRBV28	TRBJ1-2	.	TGTGCCAGCAGTACAGGGGGCGGCTATGGCTACACCTTC	CASSTGGGYGYTF
.	TRBV2	TRBJ2-3	.	TGTGCCAGCAGAGATAAAGCACCTAGGGGCACCCGGGATACGCAGTATTTT	CASRDKAPRGTRDTQYF
.	TRBV6-5	TRBJ1-5	.	TGTGCCAGCAGGCTCGGGACAATTAGCAATCAGCCCCAGCATTTT	CASRLGTISNQPQHF
TRBD1	TRBV28	TRBJ2-3	.	TGTGCCAGCAGCCAGGGGGGCACAGATACGCAGTATTTT	CASSQGGTDTQYF
.	TRBV2	TRBJ1-2	.	TGTGCCAGCAGTGAATCGGCGGCAGGCTACACCTTC	CASSESAAGYTF
.	TRBV7-9	TRBJ2-7	.	TGTGCCAGCAGCCCTGAATTCTCCGAGCAGTACTTC	CASSPEFSEQYF
.	TRBV10-3	TRBJ2-1	.	TGTGCCATCAGTGACCCCACCCGAGGCGGCCCTTCGGTGGGATCCTACAATGAGCAGTTCTTC	CAISDPTRGGPSVGSYNEQFF
.	TRBV14	TRBJ2-1	.	TGTGCCAGCAGCCAAGGGTTAAAGGATACGGGCAATGAGCAGTTCTTC	CASSQGLKDTGNEQFF
TRBD2	TRBV9	TRBJ2-2	once	TGTGCCAGCAGCGCCAGCGGGGGGGTAGTCCCCGGGGAGCTGTTTTTT	CASSASGGVVPGELFF
TRBD1	TRBV5-1	TRBJ2-3	.	TGCGCCAGCAGCTTTCGGCCCACAGGGGGAACAGATACGCAGTATTTT	CASSFRPTGGTDTQYF
.	TRBV19	TRBJ2-6	.	TGTGCCAGTAGGATAGCTGGGGCCAACGTCCTGACTTTC	CASRIAGANVLTF
.	TRBV7-9	TRBJ2-2	.	TGTGCCAGCAGCTTAGCGCGCTGGGGAAGCACCGGGGAGCTGTTTTTT	CASSLARWGSTGELFF
.	TRBV11-3	TRBJ1-1	.	TGTGCCAGCAGCGCCACAGGGTCGGCTGAAGCTTTCTTT	CASSATGSAEAFF
TRBD2	TRBV15	TRBJ2-5	.	TGTGCCACCAGCAGAGAGGGCGGGGGAAGGGTGACCCAGTACTTC	CATSREGGGRVTQYF
TRBD1	TRBV28	TRBJ1-1	.	TGTGCCAGCAGTCAGCGACAGGGAGTTATGAAGAACACTGAAGCTTTCTTT	CASSQRQGVMKNTEAFF
.	TRBV9	TRBJ2-7	.	TGTGCCAGCAGCGTAGAAGAATCTACGAAGCAGTACTTC	CASSVEESTKQYF
.	TRBV19	TRBJ1-1	.	TGTGCCAGTAGTATCTTAGGGGAGAACACTGAAGCTTTCTTT	CASSILGENTEAFF
.	TRBV9	TRBJ2-1	.	TGTGCCAGCAGCGGGGGCGGCTTCAATGAGCAGTTCTTC	CASSGGGFNEQFF
.	TRBV7-8	TRBJ1-2	.	TGTGCCAGCAGCTTAGTCCCCCGTGACGGTTCCTATGGCTACACCTTC	CASSLVPRDGSYGYTF
.	TRBV2	TRBJ2-3	.	TGTGCCAGCAGTGAGAGGCTCACTAGCACAGATACGCAGTATTTT	CASSERLTSTDTQYF
.	TRBV24-1	TRBJ2-1	.	TGTGCCACCAGCCCGACCGGGAGAGTCAATGAGCAGTTCTTC	CATSPTGRVNEQFF
.	TRBV10-3	TRBJ2-7	.	TGTGCCATCAGTGAGTCGCTGGCCCGTCAGTACTTC	CAISESLARQYF
.	TRBV7-9	TRBJ1-1	.	TGTGCCAGCAGGGGAGGTAGCACTGAAGCTTTCTTT	CASRGGSTEAFF
.	TRBV24-1	TRBJ1-5	.	TGTGCCACCAGTGATCCCCGACAGGCTAATCAGCCCCAGCATTTT	CATSDPRQANQPQHF
TRBD2	TRBV6-5	TRBJ2-7	.	TGTGCCAGCATCGATAGCGGGAGTTTTAGGCAGTACTTC	CASIDSGSFRQYF
.	TRBV3-1/TRBV3-2	TRBJ2-7	.	TGTGCCAGCAGCCAGGGATCTTACCCGTCCTACGAGCAGTACTTC	CASSQGSYPSYEQYF
.	TRBV11-2	TRBJ2-1	.	TGTGCCAGCAGCTTTCTATCAGGAGCCGATGAGCAGTTCTTC	CASSFLSGADEQFF
TRBD2	TRBV28	TRBJ2-2	once	TGTGCCAGCAGTGGGTGGGGGACTAGCGGCTTCCGGACCGGGGAGCTGTTTTTT	CASSGWGTSGFRTGELFF
TRBD1	TRBV19	TRBJ2-3	.	TGTGCCAGTAGTCACAGGGGTTCAGATACGCAGTATTTT	CASSHRGSDTQYF
.	TRBV10-3	TRBJ2-5	.	TGTGCCATCAGTGGAGGAGAGACCCAGTACTTC	CAISGGETQYF
.	TRBV6-5	TRBJ1-2	.	TGTGCCAGCAGTCCCAGCGGCTATGGCTACACCTTC	CASSPSGYGYTF
.	TRBV6-1	TRBJ1-2	.	TGTGCCAGCAGTGAGCAATTCCACTATGGCTACACCTTC	CASSEQFHYGYTF
.	TRBV24-1	TRBJ2-4	.	TGTGCCACCAGTGATCCTTCCGGGAAAAACATTCAGTACTTC	CATSDPSGKNIQYF
.	TRBV24-1	TRBJ2-7	.	TGTGCCACCAAAAGGCCCTACGAGCAGTACTTC	CATKRPYEQYF
TRBD2	TRBV6-5	TRBJ2-5	.	TGTGCCAGCAGCGACGGGGGGGCGAAGACCCAGTACTTC	CASSDGGAKTQYF
.	TRBV10-3	TRBJ1-1	.	TGTGCCATCAGTGGCCAGACGAACACTGAAGCTTTCTTT	CAISGQTNTEAFF
TRBD2	TRBV7-9	TRBJ2-1	once	TGTGCCAGCAGCTTATTATCCGGGACTAGCGGGAGAAATGAGCAGTTCTTC	CASSLLSGTSGRNEQFF
.	TRBV27	TRBJ1-1	.	TGTGCCAGCAGTTTTTCGAGGGGGAGCACTGAAGCTTTCTTT	CASSFSRGSTEAFF
.	TRBV28	TRBJ2-2	.	TGTGCCAGCCGCCTCCAGGTTACCGGGGAGCTGTTTTTT	CASRLQVTGELFF
TRBD1	TRBV2	TRBJ2-7	.	TGTGCCAGCAGTTTTCTTACAGGGGTCCGCTACGAGCAGTACTTC	CASSFLTGVRYEQYF
TRBD2	TRBV6-6	TRBJ2-7	.	TGTGCCAGCAGCTCCGGGACTAGCGGGAGCAAAGGGGGCTCCTACGAGCAGTACTTC	CASSSGTSGSKGGSYEQYF